This T cell receptor beta chain originates from a study of blood T cells in healthy people across ages. Primers used in a second PCR of about 6 to 11 cycles were a sample-barcoded 5' primer and a J-beta primer mix. From the 5' RACE reads, TCRdb called clonotypes with MiXCR, one entry per CDR3 protein. Here the sample spans around 800,000 distinct CDR3 sequences, 35% to 60% being singletons. Ranging in age from about 6 to 100, the donors were healthy Caucasian individuals from Russia. Overall study results and limits: More naive CD4+ cells and higher diversity were found in long-lived than in aged donors.

To note about this clonotype: The target antigen is unknown.

J gave up 0 bases and V 11 bases, and 11 bases lay outside the gene matches. Germline lookup yields CDR1 SNHLY and CDR2 FYNNEI. The CDR3 covers 16 residues. What was sequenced was blood. The chain has TRBV2 and TRBJ2-3, with 10 bases lining up with TRBD2. The receptor comes from a man aged 80 or over in good health. The CDR3 sequence: CASARGLAISTDTQYF. The CDR3 DNA is TGTGCCTCCGCCCGGGGACTAGCGATTAGCACAGATACGCAGTATTTT. Complete variable domain (other parts from reference TRBV2 and TRBJ2-3): EPEVTQTPSHQVTQMGQEVILRCVPISNHLYFYWYRQILGQKVEFLVSFYNNEISEKSEIFDDQFSVERPDGSNFTLKIRSTKLEDSAMYFCASARGLAISTDTQYFGPGTRLTVL.